The T cell receptor (beta chain) under discussion was sequenced for a study of blood T cell repertoires in COVID-19. Looking at the study overall: Whether acute or convalescent, the COVID-19 samples came from the United States, Italy and Spain. Sources were T cells, B-cell-depleted T cells, or PBMCs; the material itself was cDNA or gDNA.

The CDR3 spans 15 residues. CDR1 is MNHEY and CDR2 is SVGEGT in the germline V gene. The ends lost 8 bases at V and 5 bases at J; junction bases unmatched: 9. TCRdb keeps only in-frame clones here, not all; method: immunoSEQ multiplex PCR. This table holds approximately 150,000 clones, about 87% found once. This clone was seen once. This TCR came from a man aged 55 to 70 with active or convalescent COVID-19. The J gene is TRBJ2-7, the V gene TRBV6-2 or TRBV6-3, with TRBD2 matching 13 bases. The sample comprised peripheral blood. The CDR3 DNA follows: TGTGCCAGCCGTGACTGGACTAGCGGGAGTCACGAGCAGTACTTC. It specifies CASRDWTSGSHEQYF.